This entry concerns a single T cell receptor (beta chain). This CDR3 has 13 amino acids. With V trimmed by 6 bases and J by 2 bases, 2 bases remained unmatched. Germline V CDR1 and CDR2: SGHAT, FQNNGV. The record originates from a study of blood T cell repertoires in COVID-19. Profiling relied on immunoSEQ multiplex PCR, and the TCRdb table lists in-frame clones only, not all of them. Here the sample spans 150,000 or so clones, about 74% being singletons. The sequence was obtained from an elderly woman with acute or convalescent COVID-19. The rearrangement uses TRBV11-2 and TRBJ2-7; 9 bases match TRBD2. The sample taken for sequencing was peripheral blood. CDR3 sequence (DNA): TGTGCCAGCAGGACTAGCGGTACCTACGAGCAGTACTTC. Protein product: CASRTSGTYEQYF. Full variable domain (rest looked up from reference TRBV11-2 and TRBJ2-7): EAGVAQSPRYKIIEKRQSVAFWCNPISGHATLYWYQQILGQGPKLLIQFQNNGVVDDSQLPKDRFSAERLKGVDSTLKIQPAKLEDSAVYLCASRTSGTYEQYFGPGTRLTVT.